This TCR beta chain stems from a study of OX40 agonist ivuxolimab in advanced cancers. Overall study context: Three patients had partial responses: one hepatocellular carcinoma, two cutaneous melanoma. Study outcomes and limitations: Clonal expansion from baseline to week 6 occurred in both CD4+ and CD8+ T cells.

Concerning this clone itself: The antigen is unknown.

Assay used: immunoSEQ multiplex PCR; TCRdb lists only in-frame clones, some missing. The sample lists about 83,000 clones, around four fifths occurring once. Sequencing used CD4+ or CD8+ T cells sorted from blood, obtained in a trial of the OX40 agonist ivuxolimab. This TCR derives from an adult with an advanced solid tumor such as melanoma, head and neck, liver or kidney cancer.

The CDR3 nucleotides read TGTGCCAGCAGTTATCGACAGGGGGCCAATCAGCCCCAGCATTTT. It encodes CASSYRQGANQPQHF. V and J are TRBV6-9 and TRBJ1-5; TRBD1 agrees at 10 bases. Germline CDR1 reads MNHGY; CDR2 reads SVAAGI. V gave up 2 bases and J gave up 3 bases; unmatched junction bases: 1. CDR3 size: 15 residues.